This T cell receptor (beta chain) came from a study of cytomegalovirus exposure and HLA in healthy donors. As for the study in general: A prior study identified just under 120 million unique TCR beta sequences from roughly 180 million T cells.

About this clone: What it binds is not known.

Findings and limits, study-wide: Accurate prediction of HLA-A and HLA-B alleles (for most subjects) was reportedly achieved from TCR beta sequences.

Amplification used 60 Vbeta primers and 13 Jbeta primers. Sequencing used immunoSEQ multiplex PCR; TCRdb keeps in-frame clones, though not all of them. The data show 150,000 to 200,000 clones, 80% to 85% seen once. The CDR3 is made up of 13 amino acids. The V end lost 3 bases, the J end lost 5 bases, and 10 bases lay between the germline ends. The germline gives CDR1 LNHDA, CDR2 SQIVND (reference sequence). This TCR derives from a middle-aged woman in good health and CMV-seronegative. The chain recombines TRBV19 with TRBJ2-5; D is unresolved. The specimen sequenced was PBMCs. The CDR3: CASSMRSFETQYF. The CDR3 nucleotides are TGTGCCAGTAGTATGCGTAGCTTCGAGACCCAGTACTTC. Complete variable domain (other parts from reference TRBV19 and TRBJ2-5): DGGITQSPKYLFRKEGQNVTLSCEQNLNHDAMYWYRQDPGQGLRLIYYSQIVNDFQKGDIAEGYSVSREKKESFPLTVTSAQKNPTAFYLCASSMRSFETQYFGPGTRLLVL.